This TCR beta chain was identified in a study of CD8+ T cells in alopecia areata. Treatment defined: oral pan-JAK inhibitor, 5-10 mg twice daily. Extraction of RNA preceded its reverse transcription into cDNA, which served as the sequencing template. Libraries were prepared by immunoSEQ multiplex PCR; TCRdb keeps only in-frame clonotypes and omits some of them. The table records 150,000 to 200,000 clones, around three fifths of them present only once. This clone came up a few times. Germline loops: CDR1 SNHLY, CDR2 FYNNEI. The germline V and J ends were trimmed by 5 bases and 1 base, with 8 bases remaining between them. The CDR3 contains 13 residues.

This clonotype was obtained from a human donor with alopecia areata. The genes are TRBV2 and TRBJ2-5; possibly TRBD1 for D (6 bases). The source was CD4+ T cells sorted from blood, collected at week 4, from a patient treated with tofacitinib. The CDR3 sequence is CASSRDIQETQYF. CDR3 DNA: TGTGCCAGCAGTCGGGACATCCAAGAGACCCAGTACTTC.